This note documents a single T cell receptor (beta chain) sequence. Antigen: not known. The data were produced by immunoSEQ multiplex PCR, yet TCRdb's version contains in-frame clones alone and is incomplete. Of about 2.3 million clones in the sample, 85% to 95% were seen once. This record comes from a study of shared clonotypes between healthy human individuals. Study outcomes and limitations: Represented genetic and exposure-history diversity was restricted by having few donors.

The V gene's germline CDR1 is SGHVS and CDR2 FQNEAQ. V gave up 1 base and J gave up 3 bases; unmatched junction bases: 16. This CDR3 has 19 residues. Sequencing input: naive CD4+ T cells from PBMCs. Stated subset: CD45RA+ positively selected. The sequence was obtained from a man younger than 30 in good health. Some clones in this sample may be carry-over from other donors' samples. This chain links TRBV7-8 with TRBJ2-3; TRBD2 agrees at 7 bases. The CDR3 is CASSLGFFVGREFTDTQYF. The DNA of the CDR3 is TGTGCCAGCAGCTTAGGTTTTTTTGTAGGGCGGGAGTTTACAGATACGCAGTATTTT. The full variable domain, in which reference TRBV7-8 and TRBJ2-3 provide the parts outside the CDR3, is GAGVSQSPRYKVAKRGQDVALRCDPISGHVSLFWYQQALGQGPEFLTYFQNEAQLDKSGLPSDRFFAERPEGSVSTLKIQRTQQEDSAVYLCASSLGFFVGREFTDTQYFGPGTRLTVL.